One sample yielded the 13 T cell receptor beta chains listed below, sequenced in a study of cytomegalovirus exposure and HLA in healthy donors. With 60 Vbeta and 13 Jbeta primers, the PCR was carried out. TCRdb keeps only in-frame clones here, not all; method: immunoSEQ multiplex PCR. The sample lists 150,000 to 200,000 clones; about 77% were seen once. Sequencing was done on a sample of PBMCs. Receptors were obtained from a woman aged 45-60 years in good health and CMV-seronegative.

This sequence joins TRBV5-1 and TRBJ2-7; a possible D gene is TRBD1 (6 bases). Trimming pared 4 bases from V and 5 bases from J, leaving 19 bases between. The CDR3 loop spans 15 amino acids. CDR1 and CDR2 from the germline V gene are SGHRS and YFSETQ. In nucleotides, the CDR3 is TGCGCCAGCAGCACCGGGACAATCTCGCTCCACGAGCAGTACTTC. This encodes CASSTGTISLHEQYF.

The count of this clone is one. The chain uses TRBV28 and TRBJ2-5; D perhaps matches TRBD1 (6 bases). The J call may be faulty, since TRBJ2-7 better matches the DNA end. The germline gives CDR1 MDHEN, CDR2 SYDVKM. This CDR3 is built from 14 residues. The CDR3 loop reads CASRPPDSSYEQYF. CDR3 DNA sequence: TGTGCCAGCAGACCCCCGGACAGTTCCTACGAGCAGTACTTC.

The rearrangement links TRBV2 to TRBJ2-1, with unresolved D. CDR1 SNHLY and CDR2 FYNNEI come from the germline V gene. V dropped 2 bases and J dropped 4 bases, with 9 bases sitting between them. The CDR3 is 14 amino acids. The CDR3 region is CASSETVGYNEQFF. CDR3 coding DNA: TGTGCCAGCAGTGAAACAGTCGGTTACAATGAGCAGTTCTTC.

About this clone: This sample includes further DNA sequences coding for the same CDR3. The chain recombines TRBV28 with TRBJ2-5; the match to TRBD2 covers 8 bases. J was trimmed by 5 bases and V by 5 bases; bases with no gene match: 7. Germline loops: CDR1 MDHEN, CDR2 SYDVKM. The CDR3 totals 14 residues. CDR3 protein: CASSPGGGRETQYF. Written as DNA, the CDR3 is TGTGCCAGCAGTCCCGGGGGGGGTAGGGAGACCCAGTACTTC.

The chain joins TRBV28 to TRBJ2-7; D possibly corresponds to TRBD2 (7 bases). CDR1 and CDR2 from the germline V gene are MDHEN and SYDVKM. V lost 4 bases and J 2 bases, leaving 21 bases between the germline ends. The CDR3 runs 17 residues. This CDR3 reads CASSSPGGGALTYEQYF. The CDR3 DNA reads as TGTGCCAGCAGTTCCCCAGGCGGGGGCGCTCTGACCTACGAGCAGTACTTC.

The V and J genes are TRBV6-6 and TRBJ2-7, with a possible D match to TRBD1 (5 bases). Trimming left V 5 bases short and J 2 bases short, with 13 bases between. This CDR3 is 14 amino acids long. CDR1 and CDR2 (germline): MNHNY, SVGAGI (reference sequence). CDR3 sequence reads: CASSPLDSTYEQYF. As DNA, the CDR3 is TGTGCCAGCAGTCCACTCGACAGTACCTACGAGCAGTACTTC.

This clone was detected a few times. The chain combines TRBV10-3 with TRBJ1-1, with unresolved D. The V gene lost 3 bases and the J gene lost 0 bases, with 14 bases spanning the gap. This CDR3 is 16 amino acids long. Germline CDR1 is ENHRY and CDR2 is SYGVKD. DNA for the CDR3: TGTGCCATCAGTGATGAGGTCAGCTCTATGAACACTGAAGCTTTCTTT. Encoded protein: CAISDEVSSMNTEAFF.

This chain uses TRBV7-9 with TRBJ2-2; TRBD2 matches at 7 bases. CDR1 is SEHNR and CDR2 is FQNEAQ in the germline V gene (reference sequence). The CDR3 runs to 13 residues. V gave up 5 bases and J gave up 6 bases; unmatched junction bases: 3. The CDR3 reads CASSNGLAGELFF. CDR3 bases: TGTGCCAGCAGCAACGGACTAGCCGGGGAGCTGTTTTTT. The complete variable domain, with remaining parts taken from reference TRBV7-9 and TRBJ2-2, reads DTGVSQNPRHKITKRGQNVTFRCDPISEHNRLYWYRQTLGQGPEFLTYFQNEAQLEKSRLLSDRFSAERPKGSFSTLEIQRTEQGDSAMYLCASSNGLAGELFFGEGSRLTVL.

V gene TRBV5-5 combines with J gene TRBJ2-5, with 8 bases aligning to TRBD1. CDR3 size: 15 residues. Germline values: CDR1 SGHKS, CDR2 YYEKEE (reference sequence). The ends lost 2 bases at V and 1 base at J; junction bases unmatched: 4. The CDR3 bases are TGTGCCAGCAGCTTCCGGGACAGGACCCAAGAGACCCAGTACTTC. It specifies CASSFRDRTQETQYF.

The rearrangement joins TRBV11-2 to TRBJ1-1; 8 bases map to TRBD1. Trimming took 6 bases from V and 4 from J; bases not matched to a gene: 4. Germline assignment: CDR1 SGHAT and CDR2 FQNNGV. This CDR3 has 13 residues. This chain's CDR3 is CASRHTGGTEAFF. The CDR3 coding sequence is TGTGCCAGCAGACATACAGGGGGCACTGAAGCTTTCTTT.

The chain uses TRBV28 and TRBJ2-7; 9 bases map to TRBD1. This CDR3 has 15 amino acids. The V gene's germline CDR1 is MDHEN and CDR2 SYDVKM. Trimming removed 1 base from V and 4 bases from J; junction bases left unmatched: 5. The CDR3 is CASSLFGDREYEQYF. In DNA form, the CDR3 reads TGTGCCAGCAGTTTATTCGGGGACAGGGAATACGAGCAGTACTTC.

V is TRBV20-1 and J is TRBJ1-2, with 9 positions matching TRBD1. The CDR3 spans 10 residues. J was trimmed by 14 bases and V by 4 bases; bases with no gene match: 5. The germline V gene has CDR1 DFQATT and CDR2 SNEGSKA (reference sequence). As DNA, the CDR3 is TGCAGTGCTACGGGACAGGGTTTAACCTTC. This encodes CSATGQGLTF.

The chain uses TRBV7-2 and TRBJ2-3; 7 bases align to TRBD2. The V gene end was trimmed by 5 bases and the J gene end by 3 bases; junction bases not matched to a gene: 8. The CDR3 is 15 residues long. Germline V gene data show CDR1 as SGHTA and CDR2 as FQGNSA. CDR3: CASSRSGIWTDTQYF. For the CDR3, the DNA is TGTGCCAGCAGCAGAAGCGGGATTTGGACAGATACGCAGTATTTT.